This T cell receptor beta chain was recorded in a study of low-dose radiotherapy and immunotherapy resistance in tumors. For the study at large: A daily 300 mg dose of oral aspirin was taken by patients for four cycles from cycle 1 day 1. cDNA synthesis used a TRAV/TRBV-specific primer set for both chains.

By sample share, this clonotype is medium-sized. Compared with germline, one end of the junction differs, possibly owing to a read error. Amplification of TCRs used a constant-region primer and V-primer adapter for about 20 PCR cycles. TCRdb re-called the reads with MiXCR, one entry per CDR3 protein. This table has tens of thousands of distinct CDR3 sequences, 12% appearing once. Specified time point: before trial treatment. The donors' treatment consisted of nivolumab, ipilimumab, aspirin, low-dose cyclophosphamide and low-dose radiotherapy. This CDR3 contains 15 residues. This specimen was PBMCs, taken before treatment. The chain couples TRBV5-3 to TRBJ1-5; TRBD1 is a possible D gene (6 bases). TRBV5-3 is sorted into the ORF group, with uncertain function. This sequence originates from a female donor with ovarian cancer. The CDR3 sequence is CASSLKRQDNQPQHF. The CDR3 coding sequence is TGTGCCAGCAGCTTGAAACGACAGGATAATCAGCCCCAGCATTTT.